This paragraph covers one TCR beta chain sequence. Its matching antigen is unknown. From RNA transcripts, TCR beta CDR3 regions were amplified. Initially, a first-round RT-PCR of the TCR CDR3 employed the HTBI primer set. TCRdb analysed the multiplex PCR reads with MiXCR anew, one entry per CDR3 protein. The profile shows around 400,000 distinct CDR3 sequences, about a sixth of them singletons. The entry originates in a study of T cells in Graves' hyperthyroidism and ophthalmopathy. For the study at large: Peripheral blood was taken when the disease was first diagnosed, before any treatment began.

Study-wide findings and caveats: From stable hyperthyroidism, ophthalmopathy was separated by a 13 V-J model. Appearing also in blood were most of the thyroid clonotypes expanded above 0.001.

Researchers barred patients who had uncontrolled infection, other autoimmune disease, pregnancy or lactation. The specimen was blood. The source of this sequence is a woman younger than 30 with Graves' hyperthyroidism that later progressed to Graves' ophthalmopathy.

The CDR3 here is CSARDGLAGGSEQFF. DNA for the CDR3: TGCAGTGCTAGAGATGGTTTAGCGGGAGGCAGTGAGCAGTTCTTC. The chain combines TRBV20-1 with TRBJ2-1; 10 bases align to TRBD2. The junction had 8 bases not matched to a gene; V was cut back by 0 bases and J by 9 bases. The germline V gene encodes CDR1 DFQATT and CDR2 SNEGSKA (reference sequence). The CDR3 loop spans 15 amino acids.